The text below deals with one T cell receptor (beta chain). The antigen remains undetermined. The data stem from a study of shared clonotypes between healthy human individuals. Study-level points and caveats: Sampling included only blood; tissue repertoires likely differ.

TCRdb keeps only in-frame clones here, not all; method: immunoSEQ multiplex PCR. The sample shows fewer than 2.5 million clones, roughly 93% of them seen only once. Germline V gives CDR1 SGHRS, CDR2 YFSETQ. Germline trimming cut 6 bases from V and 4 bases from J; bases unmatched to any gene: 2. The CDR3 sequence is 14 residues long. The sample was naive CD4+ T cells from PBMCs. Subset reported: CD45RA+ positively selected. The chain combines TRBV5-1 with TRBJ2-7, with 15 positions matching TRBD2. This TCR was recovered from a man in his late teens or twenties in good health. Some clones in this sample may be carry-over from other donors' samples. The CDR3 sequence: CASTGLAGGYEQYF. Written as DNA, the CDR3 is TGCGCCAGCACGGGACTAGCGGGAGGATACGAGCAGTACTTC.